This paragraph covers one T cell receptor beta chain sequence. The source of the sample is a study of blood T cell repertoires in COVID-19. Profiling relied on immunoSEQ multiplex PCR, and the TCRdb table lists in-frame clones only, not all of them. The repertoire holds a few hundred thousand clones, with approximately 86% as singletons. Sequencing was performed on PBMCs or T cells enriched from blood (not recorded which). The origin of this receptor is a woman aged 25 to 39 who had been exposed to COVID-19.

For the CDR3, the DNA is TGTGCCACCAGTGAACAAGGGGTGTATTCAGATACGCAGTATTTT. Its translation is CATSEQGVYSDTQYF. The chain is built from TRBV24-1 and TRBJ2-3; tentatively, D is TRBD1 (5 bases). CDR3 length: 15 amino acids. V gave up 4 bases and J gave up 4 bases, with 14 bases separating them. Looked up from germline, CDR1 is KGHDR and CDR2 is SFDVKD.